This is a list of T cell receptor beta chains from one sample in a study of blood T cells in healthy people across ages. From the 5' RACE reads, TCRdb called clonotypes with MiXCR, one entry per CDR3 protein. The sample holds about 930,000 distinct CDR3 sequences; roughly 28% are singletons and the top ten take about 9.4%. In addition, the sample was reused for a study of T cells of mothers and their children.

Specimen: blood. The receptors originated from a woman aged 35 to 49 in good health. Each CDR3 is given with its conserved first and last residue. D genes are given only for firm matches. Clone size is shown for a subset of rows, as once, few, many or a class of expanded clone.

CDR3aa: CASSLTGWGAFF
CDR3nt: TGTGCCAGCAGCTTGACAGGGTGGGGTGCTTTCTTT
abundance: few
d_gene: TRBD1
len: 12
v_gene: TRBV13
j_gene: TRBJ1-1

CDR3aa: CASSQQGGGNQPQHF
CDR3nt: TGTGCCAGCAGCCAACAGGGGGGAGGGAATCAGCCCCAGCATTTT
abundance: few
d_gene: TRBD1
len: 15
v_gene: TRBV3-1
j_gene: TRBJ1-5

CDR3aa: CASSQEEEAGDYGYTF
CDR3nt: TGTGCCAGCAGCCAAGAAGAAGAGGCAGGGGACTATGGCTACACCTTC
abundance: .
d_gene: .
len: 16
v_gene: TRBV3-1
j_gene: TRBJ1-2

CDR3aa: CASSYSQNTGELFF
CDR3nt: TGTGCCAGCAGTTACTCTCAGAACACCGGGGAGCTGTTTTTT
abundance: .
d_gene: .
len: 14
v_gene: TRBV6-6
j_gene: TRBJ2-2

CDR3aa: CASSLAQGNNSPLHF
CDR3nt: TGTGCCAGCAGCCTAGCGCAGGGGAATAATTCACCCCTCCACTTT
abundance: .
d_gene: .
len: 15
v_gene: TRBV12-3/TRBV12-4
j_gene: TRBJ1-6

CDR3aa: CSARVGAQGPQHF
CDR3nt: TGCAGTGCTAGAGTGGGGGCCCAGGGGCCCCAGCATTTT
abundance: .
d_gene: .
len: 13
v_gene: TRBV20-1
j_gene: TRBJ1-5

CDR3aa: CSVGRTGLSNQPQHF
CDR3nt: TGCAGTGTTGGGAGGACAGGGCTTAGCAATCAGCCCCAGCATTTT
abundance: few
d_gene: TRBD1
len: 15
v_gene: TRBV20-1
j_gene: TRBJ1-5

CDR3aa: CASSVRGDSTDTQYF
CDR3nt: TGTGCCAGCAGCGTACGGGGGGACAGCACAGATACGCAGTATTTT
abundance: .
d_gene: TRBD2
len: 15
v_gene: TRBV12-3/TRBV12-4
j_gene: TRBJ2-3

CDR3aa: CSASATAWEQYF
CDR3nt: TGCAGTGCTAGCGCGACTGCCTGGGAGCAGTACTTC
abundance: many
d_gene: .
len: 12
v_gene: TRBV20-1
j_gene: TRBJ2-7

CDR3aa: CASSLTIVRDRRGNEQFF
CDR3nt: TGTGCCAGCAGTTTAACCATTGTACGGGACAGGAGGGGCAATGAGCAGTTCTTC
abundance: many
d_gene: TRBD1
len: 18
v_gene: TRBV28
j_gene: TRBJ2-1

CDR3aa: CASSSRSGADYEQYF
CDR3nt: TGTGCCAGCAGTTCCCGATCGGGGGCGGACTACGAGCAGTACTTC
abundance: few
d_gene: .
len: 15
v_gene: TRBV6-5
j_gene: TRBJ2-7

CDR3aa: CASSLSGTGDTGELFF
CDR3nt: TGTGCCAGCAGTTTATCCGGGACAGGGGACACCGGGGAGCTGTTTTTT
abundance: once
d_gene: TRBD1
len: 16
v_gene: TRBV28
j_gene: TRBJ2-2

CDR3aa: CASSEGEGDGGSTDTQYF
CDR3nt: TGTGCCAGCAGTGAAGGAGAGGGGGACGGGGGAAGCACAGATACGCAGTATTTT
abundance: .
d_gene: .
len: 18
v_gene: TRBV2
j_gene: TRBJ2-3

CDR3aa: CASSPYERPDGYTF
CDR3nt: TGTGCCAGCAGCCCATATGAGAGGCCAGATGGCTACACCTTC
abundance: .
d_gene: .
len: 14
v_gene: TRBV27
j_gene: TRBJ1-2

CDR3aa: CASSGRGSYNEQVF
CDR3nt: TGTGCCAGCAGCGGCAGGGGTTCCTACAATGAGCAGGTCTTC
abundance: .
d_gene: .
len: 14
v_gene: TRBV7-2
j_gene: TRBJ2-1

CDR3aa: CASSQSGGTAYGYTF
CDR3nt: TGCGCCAGCAGCCAGTCTGGGGGGACAGCCTATGGCTACACCTTC
abundance: .
d_gene: TRBD1
len: 15
v_gene: TRBV4-1
j_gene: TRBJ1-2

CDR3aa: CASSPGSRQETQYF
CDR3nt: TGCGCCAGCAGCCCGGGAAGTAGACAAGAGACCCAGTACTTC
abundance: .
d_gene: .
len: 14
v_gene: TRBV5-1
j_gene: TRBJ2-5

CDR3aa: CASSRGRGVNTEAFF
CDR3nt: TGTGCCAGCAGTCGTGGACGGGGCGTGAACACTGAAGCTTTCTTT
abundance: few
d_gene: .
len: 15
v_gene: TRBV12-3/TRBV12-4
j_gene: TRBJ1-1

CDR3aa: CASSLPGTSWGYTF
CDR3nt: TGTGCCAGCAGCCTTCCCGGGACCTCGTGGGGCTACACCTTC
abundance: many
d_gene: .
len: 14
v_gene: TRBV9
j_gene: TRBJ1-2